This passage covers 7 T cell receptor beta chains from one sample sequenced in a study of OX40 agonist ivuxolimab in advanced cancers. Repertoires were generated with immunoSEQ multiplex PCR, while TCRdb's copy carries only in-frame clones and drops some. The table lists some 50,000 clones, about 87% of them singletons. Here the sequenced sample was CD4+ or CD8+ T cells sorted from blood, taken in a trial of the OX40 agonist ivuxolimab. Receptors originate from an adult with an advanced solid tumor such as melanoma, head and neck, liver or kidney cancer.

V usage is TRBV18 and J usage is TRBJ2-7, with a tentative D call TRBD1 (6 bases). Trimming shortened V by 1 base and J by 6 bases, and 16 bases separated the two germline ends. Germline V gene data show CDR1 as KGHSH and CDR2 as LQKENI. The CDR3 sequence is 15 residues long. CDR3 sequence: CASSPRTNREGEQYF. As DNA, the CDR3 is TGTGCCAGCTCACCACGGACGAACAGGGAAGGCGAGCAGTACTTC.

The gene calls are TRBV15 and TRBJ2-7; TRBD1 or TRBD2 may be the D gene (5 bases each). CDR1 and CDR2 from the germline V gene are LNHNV and YYDKDF (reference sequence). CDR3 length: 15 residues. V lost 5 bases and J 2 bases, leaving 16 bases between the germline ends. This CDR3 is CATSSRRDDPYEQYF. The CDR3 bases are TGTGCCACCAGCTCCAGACGGGACGACCCCTACGAGCAGTACTTC.

The V call is TRBV5-1, the J call TRBJ2-7; D possibly corresponds to TRBD2 (5 bases). The CDR3 runs 15 residues. The V and J ends lost 0 bases and 0 bases respectively, with 10 bases between them. CDR1 and CDR2 (germline): SGHRS, YFSETQ. The CDR3 nucleotides are TGCGCCAGCAGCTTGGCGGGGAGTTCCTCCTACGAGCAGTACTTC. It codes for CASSLAGSSSYEQYF.

This clone was seen once. The chain recombines TRBV5-1 with TRBJ2-7; no clear D gene. Germline CDR1 and CDR2: SGHRS and YFSETQ. V was clipped by 4 bases and J by 0 bases, with 14 bases between them. CDR3 length: 15 residues. The CDR3 DNA reads as TGCGCCAGCAGCCCGAAGGGATCACACTCCTACGAGCAGTACTTC. Amino acids: CASSPKGSHSYEQYF.

The chain employs TRBV4-1 and TRBJ2-1, with D uncertain. CDR1 is MGHRA, CDR2 YSYEKL, per germline. The CDR3 has 16 residues. V was shortened by 0 bases and J by 0 bases, with 9 bases between the two germline ends. The CDR3 protein is CASSQESGPSYNEQFF. The DNA of the CDR3 is TGCGCCAGCAGCCAAGAATCAGGCCCCTCCTACAATGAGCAGTTCTTC.

This clone was recorded once. The CDR3 protein is CASSPSGEYYEQYF. The CDR3 coding sequence is TGCGCCAGCAGCCCGAGCGGGGAGTACTACGAGCAGTACTTC. V and J are TRBV5-1 and TRBJ2-7; 7 nucleotides match TRBD2. The length of the CDR3 is 14 residues. In germline, CDR1 is SGHRS, CDR2 YFSETQ. Trimming cost V 4 bases and J 3 bases; bases outside gene matches: 7.

V is TRBV6-9 and J is TRBJ2-7, with D hard to call. CDR1 is MNHGY, CDR2 SVAAGI, per germline. There are 11 residues in the CDR3. Trimming cost V 6 bases and J 5 bases, with 8 bases left between them. The CDR3 DNA reads TGTGCCAGCAGCCTTGGTAACGAGCAGTACTTC. It translates to CASSLGNEQYF.